Listed here is a single T cell receptor (beta chain). From cryopreserved PBMCs came around 2 micrograms of genomic DNA used for TCR beta libraries. This record comes from a study of cytotoxic CD8 clonotypes in ibrutinib-treated CLL. Study as a whole: IGHV unmutated 17 to 18; relapsed/refractory 11; treatment-naive around 14. A mean of around 260,000 productive templates and over 75,000 productive rearrangements was obtained per sample.

With sequencing, the targeted depth ranged from 1 in 200,000 to 1 in 1 million T cells. Sequenced by immunoSEQ multiplex PCR; TCRdb stores in-frame clones only, minus some. The repertoire consists of 15,000 to 20,000 clones, with 81% occurring once and the leading ten covering 5.7%. Germline V gene lookup returns CDR1 MDHEN and CDR2 SYDVKM. V was cut by 3 bases and J by 7 bases, with 33 bases left in between. This CDR3 region has 20 residues. The chain recombines TRBV28 with TRBJ2-5; maybe TRBD2 (5 bases). This TCR derives from a human donor with chronic lymphocytic leukemia. The input for sequencing was PBMCs, taken before ibrutinib treatment. This chain's CDR3 is CASSFRLDRGVEGWSATQYF. The CDR3 region has the DNA TGTGCCAGCAGTTTTAGGTTAGATCGTGGGGTTGAGGGCTGGTCGGCGACCCAGTACTTC.